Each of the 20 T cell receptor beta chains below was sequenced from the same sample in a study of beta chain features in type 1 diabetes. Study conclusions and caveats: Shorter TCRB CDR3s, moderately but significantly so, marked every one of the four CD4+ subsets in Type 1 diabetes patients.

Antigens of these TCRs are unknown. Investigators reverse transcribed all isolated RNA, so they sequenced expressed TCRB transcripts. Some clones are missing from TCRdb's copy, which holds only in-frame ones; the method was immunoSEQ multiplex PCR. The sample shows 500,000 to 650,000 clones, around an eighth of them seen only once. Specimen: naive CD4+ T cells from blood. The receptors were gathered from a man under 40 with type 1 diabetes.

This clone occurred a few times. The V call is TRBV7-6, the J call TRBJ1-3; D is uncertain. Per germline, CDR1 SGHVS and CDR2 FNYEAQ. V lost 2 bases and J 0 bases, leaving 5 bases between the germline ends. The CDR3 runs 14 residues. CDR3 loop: CASSLSPSGNTIYF. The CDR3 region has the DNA TGTGCCAGCAGCTTAAGCCCCTCTGGAAACACCATATATTTT.

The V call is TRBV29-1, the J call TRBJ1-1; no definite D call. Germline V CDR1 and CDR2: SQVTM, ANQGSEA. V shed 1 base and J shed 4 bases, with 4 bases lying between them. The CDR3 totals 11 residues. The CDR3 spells CSVEGATEAFF. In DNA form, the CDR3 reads TGCAGCGTTGAAGGGGCCACTGAAGCTTTCTTT.

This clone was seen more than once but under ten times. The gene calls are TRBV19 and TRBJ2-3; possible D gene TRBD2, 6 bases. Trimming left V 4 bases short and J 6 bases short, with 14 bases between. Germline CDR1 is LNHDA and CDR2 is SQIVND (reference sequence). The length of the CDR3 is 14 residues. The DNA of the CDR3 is TGTGCCAGTAGTAGGGTGGCGGGGCTGGATACGCAGTATTTT. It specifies CASSRVAGLDTQYF.

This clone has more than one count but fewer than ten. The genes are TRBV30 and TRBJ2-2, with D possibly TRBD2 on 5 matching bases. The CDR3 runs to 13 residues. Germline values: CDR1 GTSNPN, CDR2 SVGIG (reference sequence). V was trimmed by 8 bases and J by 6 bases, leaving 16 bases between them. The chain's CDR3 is CALTTRVAGELFF. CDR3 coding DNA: TGTGCCCTGACGACGCGGGTCGCCGGGGAGCTGTTTTTT.

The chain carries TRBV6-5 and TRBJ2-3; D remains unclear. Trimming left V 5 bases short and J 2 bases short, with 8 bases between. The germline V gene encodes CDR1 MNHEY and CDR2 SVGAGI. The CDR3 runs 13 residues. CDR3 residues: CASSSQLTDTQYF. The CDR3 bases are TGTGCCAGCAGTAGCCAGCTCACAGATACGCAGTATTTT.

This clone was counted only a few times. The CDR3 region is CASSQGHKALGEQYF. DNA of the CDR3: TGTGCCAGCAGCCAAGGGCACAAGGCCTTGGGCGAGCAGTACTTC. This chain connects TRBV4-2 to TRBJ2-7; D not certain. The CDR3 loop spans 15 amino acids. Deletions cut 1 base from V and 6 bases from J, with 16 bases between. The V gene's germline CDR1 is LGHNA and CDR2 YNFKEQ.

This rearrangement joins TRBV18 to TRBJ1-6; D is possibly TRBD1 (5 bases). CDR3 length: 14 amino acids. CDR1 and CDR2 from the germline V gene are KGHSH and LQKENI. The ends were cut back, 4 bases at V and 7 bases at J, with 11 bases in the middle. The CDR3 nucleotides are TGTGCCAGCTCACTCGGGGGTAACAATTCACCCCTCCACTTT. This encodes CASSLGGNNSPLHF.

CDR3 residues: CASSLAPTGSYEQYF. In nucleotides, the CDR3 is TGCGCCAGCAGCTTGGCGCCAACTGGGTCCTACGAGCAGTACTTC. The chain is built from TRBV5-1 and TRBJ2-7; unclear D gene. Deletions cut 0 bases from V and 1 base from J, with 11 bases between. CDR1 and CDR2 from the germline V gene are SGHRS and YFSETQ. This CDR3 comprises 15 residues.

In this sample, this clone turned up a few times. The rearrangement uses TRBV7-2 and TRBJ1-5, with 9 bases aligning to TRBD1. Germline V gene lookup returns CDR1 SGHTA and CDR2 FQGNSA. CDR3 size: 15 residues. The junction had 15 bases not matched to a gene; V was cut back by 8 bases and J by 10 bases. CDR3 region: CASSQGGQGLGPQHF. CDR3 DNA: TGTGCCAGCTCCCAGGGGGGACAGGGCCTTGGCCCCCAGCATTTT.

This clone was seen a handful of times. CDR3 nucleotide sequence: TGTGCCAGTATAGCGGGACAGGGGATCTACGAGCAGTACTTC. This translates into CASIAGQGIYEQYF. The genes are TRBV28 and TRBJ2-7, with 10 bases identical to TRBD1. CDR3 length: 14 amino acids. After removal of 9 bases from V and 3 bases from J, the junction contained 8 bases not matched to a gene. Germline V gene data show CDR1 as MDHEN and CDR2 as SYDVKM.

The CDR3 DNA follows: TGTGCCAGCAGCTTGTACCCTAGCGGGGGGGCGGAGACCCAGTACTTC. Its protein product is CASSLYPSGGAETQYF. The V gene is TRBV5-6, the J gene TRBJ2-5, with 12 bases aligning to TRBD2. The germline gives CDR1 SGHDT, CDR2 YYEEEE. The CDR3 sequence is 16 residues long. Trimming removed 1 base from V and 5 bases from J; junction bases left unmatched: 6.

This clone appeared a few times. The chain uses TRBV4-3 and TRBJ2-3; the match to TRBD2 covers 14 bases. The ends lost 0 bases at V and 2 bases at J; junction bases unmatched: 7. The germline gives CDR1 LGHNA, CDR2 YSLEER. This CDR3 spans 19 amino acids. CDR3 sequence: CASSQDGRTSGGITDTQYF. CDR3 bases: TGCGCCAGCAGCCAAGATGGAAGGACTAGCGGGGGGATCACAGATACGCAGTATTTT.

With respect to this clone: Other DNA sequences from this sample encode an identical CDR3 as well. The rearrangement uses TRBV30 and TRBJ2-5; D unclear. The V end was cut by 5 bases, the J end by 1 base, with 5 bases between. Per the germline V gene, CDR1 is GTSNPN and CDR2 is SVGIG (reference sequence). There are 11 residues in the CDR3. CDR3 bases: TGTGCCTGGGGTCTCCAAGAGACCCAGTACTTC. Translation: CAWGLQETQYF.

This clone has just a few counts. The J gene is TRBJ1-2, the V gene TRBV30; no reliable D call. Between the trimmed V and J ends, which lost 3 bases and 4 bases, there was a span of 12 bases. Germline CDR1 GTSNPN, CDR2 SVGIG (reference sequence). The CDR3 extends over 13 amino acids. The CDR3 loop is CAWSSTTGYGYTF. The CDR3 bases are TGTGCCTGGAGCTCCACAACCGGCTATGGCTACACCTTC.

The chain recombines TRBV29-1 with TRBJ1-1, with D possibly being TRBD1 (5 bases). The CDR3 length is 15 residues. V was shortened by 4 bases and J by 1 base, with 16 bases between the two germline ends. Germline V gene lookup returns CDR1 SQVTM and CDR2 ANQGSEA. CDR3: CSVGGLVRENTEAFF. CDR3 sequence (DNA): TGCAGCGTTGGAGGCTTGGTCAGGGAGAACACTGAAGCTTTCTTT.

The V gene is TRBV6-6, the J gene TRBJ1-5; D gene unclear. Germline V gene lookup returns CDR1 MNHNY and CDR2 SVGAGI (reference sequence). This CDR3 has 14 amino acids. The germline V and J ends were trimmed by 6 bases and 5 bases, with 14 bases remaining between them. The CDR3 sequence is CASSSPRNYQPQHF. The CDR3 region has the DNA TGTGCCAGCAGCTCCCCCCGGAATTATCAGCCCCAGCATTTT.

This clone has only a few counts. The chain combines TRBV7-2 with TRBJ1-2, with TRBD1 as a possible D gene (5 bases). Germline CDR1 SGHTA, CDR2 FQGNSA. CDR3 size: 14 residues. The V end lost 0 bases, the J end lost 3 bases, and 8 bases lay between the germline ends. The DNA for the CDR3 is TGTGCCAGCAGCTTAGCGAGCAGGGACTATGGCTACACCTTC. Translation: CASSLASRDYGYTF.

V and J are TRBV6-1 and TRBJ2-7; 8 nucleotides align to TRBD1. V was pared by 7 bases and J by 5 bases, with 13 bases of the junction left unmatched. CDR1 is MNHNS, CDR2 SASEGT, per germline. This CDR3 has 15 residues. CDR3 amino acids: CASMSGGAGTHEQYF. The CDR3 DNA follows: TGTGCCAGCATGTCAGGGGGCGCAGGCACCCACGAGCAGTACTTC.

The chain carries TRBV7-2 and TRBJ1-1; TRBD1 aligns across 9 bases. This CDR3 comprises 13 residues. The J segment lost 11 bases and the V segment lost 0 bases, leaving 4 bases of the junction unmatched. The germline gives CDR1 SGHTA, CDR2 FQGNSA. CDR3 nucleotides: TGTGCCAGCAGCTTAGCTGGGACAGGGAAGGCTTTCTTT. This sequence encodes CASSLAGTGKAFF.

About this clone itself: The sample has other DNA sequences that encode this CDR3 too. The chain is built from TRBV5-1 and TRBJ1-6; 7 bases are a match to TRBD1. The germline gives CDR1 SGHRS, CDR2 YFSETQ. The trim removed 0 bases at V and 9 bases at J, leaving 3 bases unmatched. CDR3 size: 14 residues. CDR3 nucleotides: TGCGCCAGCAGCTTGGACAGGGGAAGTTCACCCCTCCACTTT. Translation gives CASSLDRGSSPLHF.